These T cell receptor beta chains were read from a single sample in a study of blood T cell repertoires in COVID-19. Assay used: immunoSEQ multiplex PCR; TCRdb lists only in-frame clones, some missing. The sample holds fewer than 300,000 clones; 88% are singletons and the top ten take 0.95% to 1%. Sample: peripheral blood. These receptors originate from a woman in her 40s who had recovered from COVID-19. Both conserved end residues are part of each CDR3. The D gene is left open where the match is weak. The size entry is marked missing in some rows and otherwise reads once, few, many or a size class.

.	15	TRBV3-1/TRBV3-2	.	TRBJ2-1	CASSQDWGAYNEQFF	TGTGCCAGCAGCCAAGATTGGGGGGCCTACAATGAGCAGTTCTTC
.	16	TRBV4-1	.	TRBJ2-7	CASSQGGGPSSYEQYF	TGCGCCAGCAGCCAAGGGGGGGGGCCAAGCTCCTACGAGCAGTACTTC
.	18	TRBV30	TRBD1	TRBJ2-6	CAWSRGGTGAAGANVLTF	TGTGCCTGGAGCCGAGGCGGAACAGGGGCTGCTGGGGCCAACGTCCTGACTTTC
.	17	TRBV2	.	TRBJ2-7	CASRPDPSGPPPYEQYF	TGTGCCAGCAGGCCGGACCCGAGCGGCCCCCCTCCCTACGAGCAGTACTTC
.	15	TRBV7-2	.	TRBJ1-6	CASSLKGSYNSPLHF	TGTGCCAGCAGCTTAAAGGGGTCCTATAATTCACCCCTCCACTTT
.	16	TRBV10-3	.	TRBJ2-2	CAISESGRGNTGELFF	TGTGCCATCAGTGAGAGCGGCAGGGGGAACACCGGGGAGCTGTTTTTT
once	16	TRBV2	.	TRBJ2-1	CASRELRGAVHNEQFF	TGTGCCAGCAGGGAGCTCAGGGGGGCGGTCCACAATGAGCAGTTCTTC
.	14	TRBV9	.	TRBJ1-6	CASSQGLPGHRLHF	TGTGCCAGCAGCCAAGGGCTACCGGGACATAGACTCCACTTT
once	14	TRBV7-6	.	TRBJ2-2	CASSPAATTGELFF	TGTGCCAGCAGCCCAGCGGCGACCACCGGGGAGCTGTTTTTT
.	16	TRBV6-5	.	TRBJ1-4	CASSSPTGGGGEKLFF	TGTGCCAGCAGTTCCCCGACCGGGGGGGGTGGTGAAAAACTGTTTTTT
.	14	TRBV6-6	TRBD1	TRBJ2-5	CASTQPGQQETQYF	TGTGCCAGCACCCAACCGGGACAGCAAGAGACCCAGTACTTC
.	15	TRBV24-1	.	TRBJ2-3	CATSDVSIERDTQYF	TGTGCCACCAGTGATGTCTCCATCGAGCGGGATACGCAGTATTTT
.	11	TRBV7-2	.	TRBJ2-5	CASSPRSTQYF	TGTGCCAGCAGCCCCCGGTCGACCCAGTACTTC
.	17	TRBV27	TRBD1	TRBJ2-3	CASSTPGQGPSTDTQYF	TGTGCCAGCAGTACCCCGGGACAGGGCCCTAGCACAGATACGCAGTATTTT
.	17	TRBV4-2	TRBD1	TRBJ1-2	CASSTSGTGDANYGYTF	TGTGCCAGCAGCACATCCGGGACAGGGGATGCTAACTATGGCTACACCTTC
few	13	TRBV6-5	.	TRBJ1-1	CASNRMMNTEAFF	TGTGCCAGCAACAGGATGATGAACACTGAAGCTTTCTTT
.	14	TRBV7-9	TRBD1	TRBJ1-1	CASSPAGGIAEAFF	TGTGCCAGCAGCCCAGCAGGGGGTATCGCTGAAGCTTTCTTT
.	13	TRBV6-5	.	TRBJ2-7	CASGRDTPYEQYF	TGTGCCAGCGGAAGGGACACCCCCTACGAGCAGTACTTC
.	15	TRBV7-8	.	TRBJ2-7	CASSPRGGPGYEQYF	TGTGCCAGCAGCCCTAGGGGGGGCCCTGGGTACGAGCAGTACTTC
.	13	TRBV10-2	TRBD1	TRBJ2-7	CASSEFRQGEQYF	TGCGCCAGCAGTGAGTTCAGACAGGGCGAGCAGTACTTC
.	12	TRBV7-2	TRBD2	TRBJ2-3	CASSSRRAGGSF	TGTGCCAGCAGCTCCAGGAGGGCCGGGGGGTCGTTT
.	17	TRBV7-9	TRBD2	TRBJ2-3	CASSAGLAAISTDTQYF	TGTGCCAGCAGCGCAGGACTAGCGGCGATAAGCACAGATACGCAGTATTTT
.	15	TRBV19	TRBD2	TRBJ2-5	CASTPGGRETETQYF	TGTGCCAGTACCCCTGGCGGGAGGGAGACAGAGACCCAGTACTTC
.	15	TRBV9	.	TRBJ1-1	CASSGQQGGSTEAFF	TGTGCCAGCAGCGGCCAACAGGGAGGGTCCACTGAAGCTTTCTTT
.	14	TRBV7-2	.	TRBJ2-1	CASSLTVTQAEQFF	TGTGCCAGCAGCTTAACCGTGACACAGGCGGAGCAGTTCTTC
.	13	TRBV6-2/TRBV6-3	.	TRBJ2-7	CASSHSAVYEQYF	TGTGCCAGCAGCCATAGCGCCGTCTACGAGCAGTACTTC
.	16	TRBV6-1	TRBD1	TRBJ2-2	CASSATGTGYTGELFF	TGTGCCAGCAGTGCCACCGGGACAGGGTACACCGGGGAGCTGTTTTTT
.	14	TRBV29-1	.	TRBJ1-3	CSVEAGSGGNTIYF	TGCAGCGTTGAAGCAGGGTCGGGTGGAAACACCATATATTTT
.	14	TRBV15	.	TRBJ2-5	CATSRGEVGETQYF	TGTGCCACCAGCAGGGGGGAGGTGGGTGAGACCCAGTACTTC
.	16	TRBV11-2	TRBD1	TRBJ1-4	CASSLVGRGLGEKLFF	TGTGCCAGCAGCTTAGTGGGCAGGGGGCTGGGAGAAAAACTGTTTTTT
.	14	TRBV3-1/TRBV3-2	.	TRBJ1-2	CASSQVGGAGGYTF	TGTGCCAGCAGCCAAGTGGGGGGGGCGGGGGGCTACACCTTC
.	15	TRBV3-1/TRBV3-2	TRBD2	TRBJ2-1	CASSPGGPSYNEQFF	TGTGCCAGCAGCCCGGGGGGTCCGTCCTACAATGAGCAGTTCTTC
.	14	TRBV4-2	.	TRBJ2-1	CASSQDTWLGEQFF	TGTGCCAGCAGCCAGGACACGTGGTTGGGTGAGCAGTTCTTC
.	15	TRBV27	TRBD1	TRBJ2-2	CASSSQGSVTGELFF	TGTGCCAGCAGTTCACAGGGGTCGGTCACCGGGGAGCTGTTTTTT
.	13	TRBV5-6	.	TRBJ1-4	CASSLGVREKLFF	TGTGCCAGCAGCTTGGGGGTGCGGGAAAAACTGTTTTTT
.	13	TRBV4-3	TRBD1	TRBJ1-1	CASRQGGGTEAFF	TGCGCCAGCAGGCAGGGGGGCGGCACTGAAGCTTTCTTT
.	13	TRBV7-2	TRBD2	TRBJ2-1	CASSLGSGAVGFF	TGTGCCAGCAGCTTAGGGAGCGGGGCGGTCGGGTTCTTC
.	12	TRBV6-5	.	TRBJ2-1	CASTQNYNEQFF	TGTGCCAGCACCCAGAACTACAATGAGCAGTTCTTC